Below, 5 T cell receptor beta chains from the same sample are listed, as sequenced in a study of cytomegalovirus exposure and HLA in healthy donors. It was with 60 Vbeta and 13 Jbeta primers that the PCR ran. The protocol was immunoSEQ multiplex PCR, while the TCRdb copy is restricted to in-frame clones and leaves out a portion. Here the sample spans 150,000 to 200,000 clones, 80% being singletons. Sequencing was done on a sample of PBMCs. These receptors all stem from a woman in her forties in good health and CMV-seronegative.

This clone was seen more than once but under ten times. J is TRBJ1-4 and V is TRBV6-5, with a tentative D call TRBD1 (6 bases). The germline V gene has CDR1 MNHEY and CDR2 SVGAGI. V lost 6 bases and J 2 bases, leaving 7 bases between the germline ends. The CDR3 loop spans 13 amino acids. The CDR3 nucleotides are TGTGCCAGCAGGAGGGGGACTAATGAAAAACTGTTTTTT. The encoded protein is CASRRGTNEKLFF.

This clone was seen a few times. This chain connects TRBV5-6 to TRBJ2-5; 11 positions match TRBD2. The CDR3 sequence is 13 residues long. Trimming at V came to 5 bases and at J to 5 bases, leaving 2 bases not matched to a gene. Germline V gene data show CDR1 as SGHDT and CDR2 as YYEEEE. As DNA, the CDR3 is TGTGCCAGCAGGCTAGCGGGGGGCGAGACCCAGTACTTC. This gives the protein CASRLAGGETQYF.

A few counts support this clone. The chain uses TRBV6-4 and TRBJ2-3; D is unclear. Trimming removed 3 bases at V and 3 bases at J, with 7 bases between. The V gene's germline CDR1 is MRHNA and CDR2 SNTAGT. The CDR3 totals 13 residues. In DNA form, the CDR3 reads TGTGCCAGCAGTGAATCCCCGACAGATACGCAGTATTTT. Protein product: CASSESPTDTQYF.

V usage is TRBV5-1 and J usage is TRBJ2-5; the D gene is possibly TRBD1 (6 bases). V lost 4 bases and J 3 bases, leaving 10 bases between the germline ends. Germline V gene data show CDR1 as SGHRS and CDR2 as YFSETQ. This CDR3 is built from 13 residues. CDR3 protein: CASSPRQEETQYF. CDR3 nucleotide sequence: TGCGCCAGCAGCCCTAGACAGGAAGAGACCCAGTACTTC.

The CDR3 here is CASSIHRDGGELFF. For the CDR3, the DNA is TGTGCCAGCAGTATCCACAGGGACGGCGGGGAGCTGTTTTTT. This chain uses TRBV6-1 with TRBJ2-2, with D possibly TRBD1 on 6 matching bases. This CDR3 spans 14 amino acids. Trimming left V 5 bases short and J 7 bases short, with 14 bases between. The germline V gene encodes CDR1 MNHNS and CDR2 SASEGT.